The T cell receptor beta chain under discussion was sequenced for a study of T cell changes during pregnancy in multiple sclerosis. Sequencing was performed with immunoSEQ multiplex PCR; in TCRdb, only in-frame clones are kept and a portion is missing. The sample comprises approximately 52,000 clones, approximately 92% of which are singletons, and about 0.25% rests with the top ten. This specimen was CD4+ T cells from peripheral blood mononuclear cells, taken in the third trimester of pregnancy. This receptor was taken from a female donor with multiple sclerosis, enrolled in a pregnancy study.

CDR3 nucleotides: TGTGCCAGCTCATATACGGGACAGGGAGGAGTGTATGAGCAGTTCTTC. This codes for CASSYTGQGGVYEQFF. The rearrangement links TRBV18 to TRBJ2-1; 9 bases are shared with TRBD1. This CDR3 region has 16 residues. CDR1 is KGHSH, CDR2 LQKENI, per germline. V was clipped by 5 bases and J by 8 bases; unmatched bases: 13.